This T cell receptor beta chain was recovered during a study of shared clonotypes between healthy human individuals. TCRdb keeps only in-frame clones here, not all; method: immunoSEQ multiplex PCR. The repertoire holds roughly 500,000 clones, with around 73% as singletons. The CDR3 has 14 amino acids. Per germline, CDR1 SGHRS and CDR2 YFSETQ. Trimming stripped 1 base from V and 1 base from J, with 6 bases between. This TCR came from a woman aged 35 to 49 in good health. Some clones in this sample may be carry-over from other donors' samples. The V call is TRBV5-1, the J call TRBJ1-3; possibly TRBD1 for D (6 bases). Input material: PBMCs. CDR3 nucleotides: TGCGCCAGCAGCTTGACAGGGTCTGGAAACACCATATATTTT. Its protein product is CASSLTGSGNTIYF.